These 5 T cell receptor beta chains were sequenced from one sample in a study of cytomegalovirus exposure and HLA in healthy donors. Use of 60 Vbeta and 13 Jbeta primers characterized the PCR. TCRdb's table, derived via immunoSEQ multiplex PCR, lists solely in-frame clones and lacks some. The top ten hold 1.5% to 2% of the sample, which has around 150,000 clones, approximately 78% seen once. The specimen sequenced was PBMCs. These receptors came from a young woman in good health and CMV-seronegative.

The J gene is TRBJ1-5, the V gene TRBV27; 10 nucleotides line up with TRBD1. J lost 3 bases, V lost 5 bases, and 16 bases had no gene match. Per germline, CDR1 MNHEY and CDR2 SMNVEV (reference sequence). This CDR3 is built from 19 residues. The CDR3 sequence is CASSLRGQGPAGPNQPQHF. The CDR3 bases are TGTGCCAGCAGTCTGAGGGGACAGGGGCCCGCCGGCCCCAATCAGCCCCAGCATTTT.

The V and J genes are TRBV10-3 and TRBJ2-2, with D possibly being TRBD2 (5 bases). Germline assignment: CDR1 ENHRY and CDR2 SYGVKD. The V end was cut by 11 bases, the J end by 7 bases, with 11 bases between. The CDR3 totals 11 residues. CDR3 bases: TGTGCCTCCGCTCGGGACGGGGAGCTGTTTTTT. Encoded protein: CASARDGELFF.

The rearrangement uses TRBV9 and TRBJ1-3; 7 nucleotides align to TRBD1. Looked up from germline, CDR1 is SGDLS and CDR2 is YYNGEE. The CDR3 contains 15 residues. Trimming cost V 2 bases and J 4 bases; bases outside gene matches: 6. This chain's CDR3 is CASSVEGAEGNTIYF. DNA for the CDR3: TGTGCCAGCAGCGTGGAGGGGGCAGAGGGAAACACCATATATTTT.

The chain joins TRBV9 to TRBJ2-5; 7 positions match TRBD1. With the DNA end fitting TRBJ2-7 better, the J assignment may be wrong. Germline V gene sequence: CDR1 SGDLS, CDR2 YYNGEE. This CDR3 region has 12 residues. CDR3 amino acids: CASSARGYEQYF. CDR3 nucleotide sequence: TGTGCCAGCAGCGCCAGGGGGTACGAGCAGTACTTC.

This chain joins TRBV7-8 and TRBJ2-1, with 11 bases fitting TRBD2. The germline CDR1 and CDR2 sequences are SGHVS and FQNEAQ. The CDR3 loop spans 15 amino acids. Germline trimming cut 5 bases from V and 8 bases from J; bases unmatched to any gene: 8. CDR3 bases: TGTGCCAGCAGCCCCGGGACTAGCGGCCAAGATGAGCAGTTCTTC. This gives the protein CASSPGTSGQDEQFF.